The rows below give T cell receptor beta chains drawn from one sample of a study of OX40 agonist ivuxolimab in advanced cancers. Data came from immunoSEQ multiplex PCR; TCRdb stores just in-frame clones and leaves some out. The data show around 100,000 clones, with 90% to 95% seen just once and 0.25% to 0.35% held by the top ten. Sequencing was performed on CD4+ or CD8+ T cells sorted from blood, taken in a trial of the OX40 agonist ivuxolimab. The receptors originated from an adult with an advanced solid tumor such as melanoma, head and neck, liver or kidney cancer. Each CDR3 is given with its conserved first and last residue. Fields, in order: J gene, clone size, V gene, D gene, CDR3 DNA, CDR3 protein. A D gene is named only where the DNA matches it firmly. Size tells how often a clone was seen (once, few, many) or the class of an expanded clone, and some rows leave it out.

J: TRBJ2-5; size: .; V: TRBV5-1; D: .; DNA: TGCGCCAGCAGCTTGTGGAGCTCCCAAGAGACCCAGTACTTC; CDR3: CASSLWSSQETQYF
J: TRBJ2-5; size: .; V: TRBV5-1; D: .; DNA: TGCGCCAGCAGCTTGGAAAATGAAGAGACCCAGTACTTC; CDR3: CASSLENEETQYF
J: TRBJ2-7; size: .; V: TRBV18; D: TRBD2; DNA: TGTGCCAGCTCACCCGGGACTAGCGGAACCTACGAGCAGTACTTC; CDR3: CASSPGTSGTYEQYF
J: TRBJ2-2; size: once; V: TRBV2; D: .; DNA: TGTGCCAGCAGGAGGGCCCGAGGGGACACCGGGGAGCTGTTTTTT; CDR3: CASRRARGDTGELFF
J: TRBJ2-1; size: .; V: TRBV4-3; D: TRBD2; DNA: TGCGCCAGCAGCCAAGCTTCTAGCGGGGGTTACAATGAGCAGTTCTTC; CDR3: CASSQASSGGYNEQFF
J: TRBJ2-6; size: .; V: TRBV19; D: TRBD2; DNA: TGTGCCAGTACCCCCATTCGGGGGGGCGCCCCTGGGGCCAACGTCCTGACTTTC; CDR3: CASTPIRGGAPGANVLTF
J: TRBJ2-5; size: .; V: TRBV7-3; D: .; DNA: TGTGCCAGCAGCTTAGGGGCCCTAGAGACCCAGTACTTC; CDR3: CASSLGALETQYF
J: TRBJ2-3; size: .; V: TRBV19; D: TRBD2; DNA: TGTGCCAGTAGTATCGGGTGGAGCGGGAGGGGCACAGATACGCAGTATTTT; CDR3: CASSIGWSGRGTDTQYF
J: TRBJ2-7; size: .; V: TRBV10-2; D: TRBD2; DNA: TGCGCCAGCAGTATGACTAGCAGCGAGCAGTACTTC; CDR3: CASSMTSSEQYF
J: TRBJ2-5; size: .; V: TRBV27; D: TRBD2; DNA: TGTGCCAGCAGTTTCCTTACTAGCGGGAGACTCCAAGAGACCCAGTACTTC; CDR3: CASSFLTSGRLQETQYF
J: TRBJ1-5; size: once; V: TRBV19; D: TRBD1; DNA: TGTGCCAGTAGTATCGGACAGGGTTTCAGGCAGCCCCAGCATTTT; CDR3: CASSIGQGFRQPQHF
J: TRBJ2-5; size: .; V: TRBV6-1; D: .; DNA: TGTGCCAGCAGTGCCTTTGGGGGGGGCCCCCAAGAGACCCAGTACTTC; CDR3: CASSAFGGGPQETQYF
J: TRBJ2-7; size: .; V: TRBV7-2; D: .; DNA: TGTGCCAGCAGCTTAGTCGGCGGCTCCTACGAGCAGTACTTC; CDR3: CASSLVGGSYEQYF
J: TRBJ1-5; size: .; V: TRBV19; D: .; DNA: TGTGCCAGTAGTACCCCCGGGACGGGTCATCAGCCCCAGCATTTT; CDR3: CASSTPGTGHQPQHF
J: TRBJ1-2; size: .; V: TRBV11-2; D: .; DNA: TGTGCCAGCAGTCGTACAAGAACTTCGGGAGGCTACACCTTC; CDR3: CASSRTRTSGGYTF
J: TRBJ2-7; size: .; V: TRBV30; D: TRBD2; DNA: TGTGCCTGGAGCGTAGGTCGGCTAGCGGGAGTTAGTTTAGTATACGAGCAGTACTTC; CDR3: CAWSVGRLAGVSLVYEQYF
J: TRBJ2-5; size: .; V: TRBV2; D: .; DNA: TGTGCCGGAAACAGGGACCAAGAGACCCAGTACTTC; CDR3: CAGNRDQETQYF
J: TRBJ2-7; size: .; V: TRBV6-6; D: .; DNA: TGTGCCAGCAGTTTGGACGTCTCGGGCTACGAGCAGTACTTC; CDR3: CASSLDVSGYEQYF
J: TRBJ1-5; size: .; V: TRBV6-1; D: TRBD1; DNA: TGTGCCAGCAGTGCCGGGACAGGGGGCGTCGGTCAGCCCCAGCATTTT; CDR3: CASSAGTGGVGQPQHF
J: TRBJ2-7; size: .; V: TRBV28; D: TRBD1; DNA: TGTGCCAGCAGTGACAGGGGACCAAATCCCTACGAGCAGTACTTC; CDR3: CASSDRGPNPYEQYF
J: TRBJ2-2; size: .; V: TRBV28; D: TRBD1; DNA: TGTGCCAGCAGATCGTTCGACAATCGACAGGGGGGATGGAACACCGGGGAGCTGTTTTTT; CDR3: CASRSFDNRQGGWNTGELFF
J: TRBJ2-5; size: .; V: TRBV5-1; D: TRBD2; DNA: TGCGCCAGCAGCGCCCGCGGACTAGCGGTCCTGGAGACCCAGTACTTC; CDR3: CASSARGLAVLETQYF
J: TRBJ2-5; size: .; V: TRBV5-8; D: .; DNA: TGTGCCAGCAGCACTGGGACACTCCAAGAGACCCAGTACTTC; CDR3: CASSTGTLQETQYF
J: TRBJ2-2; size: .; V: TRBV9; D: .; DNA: TGTGCCAGCAAGAGGGACGGGACCTACACCGGGGAGCTGTTTTTT; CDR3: CASKRDGTYTGELFF
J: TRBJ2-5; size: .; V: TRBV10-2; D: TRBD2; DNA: TGCGCCAGCGCGAGACTAGCGGGAGGGCCGCAGACCCAGTACTTC; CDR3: CASARLAGGPQTQYF
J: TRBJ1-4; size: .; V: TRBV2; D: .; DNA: TGTGCCAGCAGGGTCCGCTCAACTAATGAAAAACTGTTTTTT; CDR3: CASRVRSTNEKLFF
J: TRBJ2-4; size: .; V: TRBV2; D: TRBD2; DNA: TGTGCCAGCAGTGAATCCCGCCTCGACGAGCGGGAGGGCCCCAAAAACATTCAGTACTTC; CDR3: CASSESRLDEREGPKNIQYF
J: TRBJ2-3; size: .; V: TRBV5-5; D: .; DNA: TGTGCCAGCAGCTTACCAGCCACAGATACGCAGTATTTT; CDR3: CASSLPATDTQYF
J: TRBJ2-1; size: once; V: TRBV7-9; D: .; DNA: TGTGCCAGCAGTTTCTCCGCCAGGGGCTCCTACAATGAGCAGTTCTTC; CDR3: CASSFSARGSYNEQFF
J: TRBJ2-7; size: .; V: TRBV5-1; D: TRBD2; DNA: TGCGCCAGCAGCTTGGTCTCCGCGGGAGGTTACGAGCAGTACTTC; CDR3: CASSLVSAGGYEQYF
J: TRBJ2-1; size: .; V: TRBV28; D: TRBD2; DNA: TGTGCCAGCGGCACGGGGTCAGCGGGAGGCCTCAAAAGCGAGTTCTTC; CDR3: CASGTGSAGGLKSEFF
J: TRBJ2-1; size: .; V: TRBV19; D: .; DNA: TGTGCCAGTAGTCCCACGGAGTTCAATGAGCAGTTCTTC; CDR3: CASSPTEFNEQFF
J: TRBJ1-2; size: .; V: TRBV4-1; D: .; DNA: TGCGCCAGCAGCCCGACAGGACCTATCTATGGCTACACCTTC; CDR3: CASSPTGPIYGYTF
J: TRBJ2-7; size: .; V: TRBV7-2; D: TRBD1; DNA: TGTGCCAGCAGCTTAGTGGGTGACAGGGCCGACGAGCAGTACTTC; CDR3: CASSLVGDRADEQYF
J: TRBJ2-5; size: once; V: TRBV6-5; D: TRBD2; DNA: TGTGCCAGCAGTTACTTTACAGCGGGAGGTAGAGAGACCCAGTACTTC; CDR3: CASSYFTAGGRETQYF
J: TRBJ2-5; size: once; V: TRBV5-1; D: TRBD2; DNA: TGCGCCAGCAGCTCAGGACTAGCGGGGCAAGAGACCCAGTACTTC; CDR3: CASSSGLAGQETQYF
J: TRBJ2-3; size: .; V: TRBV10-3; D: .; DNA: TGTGCCATCCTCGGGAACACAGATACGCAGTATTTT; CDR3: CAILGNTDTQYF
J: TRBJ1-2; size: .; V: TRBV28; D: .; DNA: TGTGCCAGCAGTCCCGGGACGGACTATGGCTACACCTTC; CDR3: CASSPGTDYGYTF
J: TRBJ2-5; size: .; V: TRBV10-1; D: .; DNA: TGCGCCAGCAGTGAAGTTAAGGGTCGGACCCAGTACTTC; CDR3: CASSEVKGRTQYF
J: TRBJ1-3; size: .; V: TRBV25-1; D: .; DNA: TGTGCCAGCAGTGACAGCCTTGGAAACACCATATATTTT; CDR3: CASSDSLGNTIYF
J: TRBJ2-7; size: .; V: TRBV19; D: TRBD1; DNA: TGTGCCAGTAGTATAGTAGGGACAGGGTTCGTCGAGCAGTACTTC; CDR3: CASSIVGTGFVEQYF
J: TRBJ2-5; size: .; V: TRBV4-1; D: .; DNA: TGCGCCAGCAGCCAAGATCTCAACAGGTTCGGGACCCAGTACTTC; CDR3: CASSQDLNRFGTQYF
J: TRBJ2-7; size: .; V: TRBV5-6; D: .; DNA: TGTGCCAGCAGCACCGACACCTACGAGCAGTACTTC; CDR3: CASSTDTYEQYF
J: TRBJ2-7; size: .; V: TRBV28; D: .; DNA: TGTGCCAGCAGTTTATTTTCGACAGGATCCTACGAGCAGTACTTC; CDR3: CASSLFSTGSYEQYF
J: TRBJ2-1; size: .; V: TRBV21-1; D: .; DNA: TGTGCCCCGGAACGGGAATCCTACAATGAGCAGTTCTTC; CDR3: CAPERESYNEQFF